The sequence of this T cell receptor (beta chain) was determined in a study of blood T cell repertoires in COVID-19. Study-level information: Donors in the United States, Italy and Spain gave samples during acute or convalescent COVID-19. PBMCs, B-cell-depleted T cells, or T cells were the source of the cDNA or gDNA that made up the material.

This clone was counted between two and nine times. Clones were sequenced by immunoSEQ multiplex PCR, and TCRdb holds only the in-frame ones, with some missing. The sample lists 200,000 or so clones; under 90% were seen once. V lost 4 bases and J lost 4; bases outside the gene matches: 6. The CDR3 has 15 amino acids. Germline CDR1 is SGHRS and CDR2 is YFSETQ. This clonotype was obtained from an elderly woman with COVID-19, enrolled during active disease. The sequenced material came from peripheral blood. The V and J genes are TRBV5-1 and TRBJ2-2; TRBD2 agrees at 8 bases. CDR3 region: CASSILTSGTGELFF. The CDR3 DNA is TGCGCCAGCAGCATTCTCACTAGCGGCACCGGGGAGCTGTTTTTT.